These 29 T cell receptor beta chains originate from one sample sequenced in a study of blood T cell repertoires in COVID-19. The repertoire was sequenced with immunoSEQ multiplex PCR; TCRdb's copy has only in-frame clones and lacks some. Among roughly 250,000 clones listed, approximately 82% were seen once. Sequencing was carried out using peripheral blood. Receptors originate from a woman older than 75 with active or convalescent COVID-19.

V is TRBV7-8 and J is TRBJ2-2; TRBD1 matches at 8 bases. The CDR3 length is 17 residues. V trimming: 2 bases; J trimming: 1 base; junction bases outside the gene matches: 6. Germline values: CDR1 SGHVS, CDR2 FQNEAQ. The CDR3 sequence: CASSLFFDRGNTGELFF. The CDR3 bases are TGTGCCAGCAGCTTATTCTTTGACAGGGGGAACACCGGGGAGCTGTTTTTT.

This chain connects TRBV11-3 to TRBJ2-1; TRBD2 matches at 10 bases. The CDR3 length is 15 residues. Germline values: CDR1 SGHNT, CDR2 YENEEA. J lost 8 bases, V lost 6 bases, and 10 bases had no gene match. This CDR3 is CASRYAGTSDHEQFF. The CDR3 DNA is TGTGCCAGCAGATATGCCGGGACTAGCGACCATGAGCAGTTCTTC.

The chain combines TRBV30 with TRBJ1-1, with D perhaps TRBD1 (5 bases). The CDR3 sequence is 10 residues long. The germline gives CDR1 GTSNPN, CDR2 SVGIG (reference sequence). V was clipped by 7 bases and J by 7 bases, with 10 bases between them. The CDR3 region is CALTEIEAFF. The CDR3 DNA reads TGTGCCTTGACAGAGATTGAAGCTTTCTTT.

The genes are TRBV27 and TRBJ1-2; no clear D. V was trimmed by 4 bases and J by 4 bases, leaving 13 bases between them. The CDR3 totals 14 residues. The germline CDR1 and CDR2 sequences are MNHEY and SMNVEV (reference sequence). Written as DNA, the CDR3 is TGTGCCAGCAGTTCCCTCTTAGGGAGCTATGGCTACACCTTC. This gives the protein CASSSLLGSYGYTF.

The gene calls are TRBV12-3 or TRBV12-4 and TRBJ1-1, with D maybe TRBD1 (5 bases). CDR3 length equals 12 residues. V was cut by 5 bases and J by 5 bases, with 9 bases left in between. In DNA form, the CDR3 reads TGTGCCAGCAGTCCAGGGTTTACTGAAGCTTTCTTT. Translation gives CASSPGFTEAFF.

The rearrangement uses TRBV5-5 and TRBJ2-1; 13 nucleotides match TRBD2. Trimming removed 3 bases from V and 3 bases from J; junction bases left unmatched: 3. This CDR3 is built from 16 residues. Germline V CDR1 and CDR2: SGHKS, YYEKEE (reference sequence). The CDR3, as DNA: TGTGCCAGCAGCTCAGGACTAGCGGGAGTCTACAATGAGCAGTTCTTC. Translating it yields CASSSGLAGVYNEQFF. Looking up the rest from reference TRBV5-5 and TRBJ2-1 gives the full variable domain: DAGVTQSPTHLIKTRGQQVTLRCSPISGHKSVSWYQQVLGQGPQFIFQYYEKEERGRGNFPDRFSARQFPNYSSELNVNALLLGDSALYLCASSSGLAGVYNEQFFGPGTRLTVL.

The rearrangement uses TRBV23-1 and TRBJ2-3, with TRBD2 matching over 8 bases. TRBV23-1 is recorded as an ORF, its role being uncertain. The CDR3 sequence is 17 residues long. V was pared by 0 bases and J by 1 base, with 6 bases of the junction left unmatched. Here the CDR3 DNA reads TGCGCCAGCAGTCAATCGCGGGGGGCGCGGGGCACAGATACGCAGTATTTT. Encoded protein: CASSQSRGARGTDTQYF.

The chain couples TRBV6-5 to TRBJ1-1, with D unresolved. This CDR3 region has 15 residues. CDR1 and CDR2 from the germline V gene are MNHEY and SVGAGI. V lost 10 bases and J 0 bases, leaving 18 bases between the germline ends. The DNA of the CDR3 is TGTGCCATCACCTTGGGAGGCGTTATGAACACTGAAGCTTTCTTT. Its protein is CAITLGGVMNTEAFF.

DNA of the CDR3: TGTGCCAGCAGCCTCGTGCTAGCGGGGGTCCAGACCCAGTACTTC. This translates into CASSLVLAGVQTQYF. V usage is TRBV6-6 and J usage is TRBJ2-5, with 10 positions matching TRBD2. V was pared by 6 bases and J by 6 bases, with 10 bases of the junction left unmatched. The CDR3 has 15 amino acids. Germline V gene sequence: CDR1 MNHNY, CDR2 SVGAGI (reference sequence).

J is TRBJ1-4 and V is TRBV5-4; D is possibly TRBD1 (5 bases). The J call could be wrong; TRBJ2-2 is a better fit for the DNA end. The germline V gene has CDR1 SGHNT and CDR2 YYREEE (reference sequence). The CDR3 has 13 amino acids. Here the CDR3 DNA reads TGTGCCAGCAGCAATTGGATGGACAGGGAGCTGTTTTTT. It specifies CASSNWMDRELFF.

The chain combines TRBV30 with TRBJ1-6, with D perhaps TRBD1 (5 bases). V dropped 5 bases and J dropped 8 bases, with 19 bases sitting between them. Germline V lookup: CDR1 GTSNPN, CDR2 SVGIG (reference sequence). This CDR3 comprises 15 residues. CDR3 protein: CAWETRDRDHSPLHF. The CDR3 DNA is TGTGCCTGGGAGACGCGGGACCGAGATCATTCACCCCTCCACTTT.

This clone was seen once. CDR3 nucleotides: TGTGCCTCAGGACAGGGTTGGCTGGGAGGGAACACTGAAGCTTTCTTT. Translating it yields CASGQGWLGGNTEAFF. The chain couples TRBV30 to TRBJ1-1; 8 bases are a match to TRBD1. Unmatched junction bases numbered 14, after V lost 7 bases and J lost 1 base. Germline V gene data show CDR1 as GTSNPN and CDR2 as SVGIG (reference sequence). CDR3 length: 16 amino acids.

The J gene is TRBJ1-2, the V gene TRBV7-9; TRBD1 is a possible D gene (6 bases). Trimming removed 1 base at V and 7 bases at J, with 10 bases between. Germline lookup yields CDR1 SEHNR and CDR2 FQNEAQ (reference sequence). There are 13 residues in the CDR3. CDR3 bases: TGTGCCAGCAGCTTAGTAGGGGGGGCTGGCTACACCTTC. Amino acids: CASSLVGGAGYTF.

This clone was observed a handful of times. The genes are TRBV7-9 and TRBJ1-1, with D possibly being TRBD1 (5 bases). CDR3 length: 13 amino acids. The V and J ends lost 5 bases and 1 base respectively, with 8 bases between them. Germline CDR1 and CDR2: SEHNR and FQNEAQ (reference sequence). As DNA, the CDR3 is TGTGCCAGCAGCACCACAGGGAACACTGAAGCTTTCTTT. Protein sequence: CASSTTGNTEAFF.

The chain links TRBV29-1 to TRBJ1-2, with D possibly TRBD1 on 6 matching bases. CDR3 length equals 17 residues. The germline V and J ends were trimmed by 5 bases and 8 bases, with 30 bases remaining between them. Germline assignment: CDR1 SQVTM and CDR2 ANQGSEA. The CDR3 loop is CSVWVTGSIRDRGGYTF. As DNA, the CDR3 is TGCAGCGTTTGGGTAACAGGGTCAATTCGGGACCGTGGGGGCTACACCTTC.

V usage is TRBV5-6 and J usage is TRBJ1-1; a possible D gene is TRBD1 (6 bases). CDR1 SGHDT and CDR2 YYEEEE come from the germline V gene. Between the trimmed V and J ends, which lost 1 base and 3 bases, there was a span of 22 bases. This CDR3 is built from 18 residues. In DNA, the CDR3 is TGTGCCAGCAGCTTGCCAGGGGCTACCGGGTCTCAGGACACTGAAGCTTTCTTT. Translated: CASSLPGATGSQDTEAFF. Full variable domain (missing parts from reference TRBV5-6 and TRBJ1-1): DAGVTQSPTHLIKTRGQQVTLRCSPKSGHDTVSWYQQALGQGPQFIFQYYEEEERQRGNFPDRFSGHQFPNYSSELNVNALLLGDSALYLCASSLPGATGSQDTEAFFGQGTRLTVV.

This clone was recorded only once. V usage is TRBV7-8 and J usage is TRBJ2-3, with 8 positions matching TRBD2. Germline trimming cut 5 bases from V and 0 bases from J; bases unmatched to any gene: 7. CDR3 length equals 16 residues. CDR1 and CDR2 (germline): SGHVS, FQNEAQ. The CDR3 DNA sequence: TGTGCCAGCAGCCCGGGACTAGTATCTAGCACAGATACGCAGTATTTT. Translation gives CASSPGLVSSTDTQYF.

This chain uses TRBV2 with TRBJ1-5; D gene unclear. Germline loops: CDR1 SNHLY, CDR2 FYNNEI. V was cut by 4 bases and J by 2 bases, with 15 bases left in between. The CDR3 has 16 amino acids. This CDR3 is CASSAWLRGGNQPQHF. In DNA form, the CDR3 reads TGTGCCAGCAGTGCTTGGCTTCGGGGAGGCAATCAGCCCCAGCATTTT. Using reference TRBV2 and TRBJ1-5 for the parts outside the CDR3, the full variable domain is EPEVTQTPSHQVTQMGQEVILRCVPISNHLYFYWYRQILGQKVEFLVSFYNNEISEKSEIFDDQFSVERPDGSNFTLKIRSTKLEDSAMYFCASSAWLRGGNQPQHFGDGTRLSIL.

The chain couples TRBV5-6 to TRBJ2-7, with a weak D call TRBD1 (6 bases). From germline, CDR1 is SGHDT and CDR2 YYEEEE. The CDR3 totals 12 residues. V was pared by 4 bases and J by 6 bases, with 11 bases between. The CDR3 spells CASSLDRSEQYF. In DNA form, the CDR3 reads TGTGCCAGCAGCCTAGACAGGAGCGAGCAGTACTTC.

The V call is TRBV25-1, the J call TRBJ2-5, with 7 bases aligning to TRBD2. Trimming removed 3 bases from V and 2 bases from J; junction bases left unmatched: 3. Germline values: CDR1 MGHDK, CDR2 SYGVNS. The CDR3 is 14 residues long. CDR3 DNA: TGTGCCAGCAGTGACTCGGGAGGACAAGAGACCCAGTACTTC. Translating it yields CASSDSGGQETQYF.

This rearrangement joins TRBV15 to TRBJ2-1; 13 bases are a match to TRBD2. Germline CDR1 LNHNV, CDR2 YYDKDF (reference sequence). The CDR3 length is 19 residues. The V and J ends lost 0 bases and 1 base, in that order; junction bases with no gene match: 6. The CDR3 DNA sequence: TGTGCCACCAGCAGAGATGTATTGACTAGCGGGAGGTCCTACAATGAGCAGTTCTTC. This codes for CATSRDVLTSGRSYNEQFF.

V and J are TRBV30 and TRBJ2-7; 7 bases fit TRBD1. Germline assignment: CDR1 GTSNPN and CDR2 SVGIG (reference sequence). This CDR3 spans 13 amino acids. Trimming cost V 2 bases and J 7 bases; bases outside gene matches: 8. CDR3 in amino acids: CAWSTNRGLEQYF. The CDR3 DNA is TGTGCCTGGAGTACAAACAGGGGCCTGGAGCAGTACTTC.

The gene calls are TRBV28 and TRBJ1-1; D is perhaps TRBD1 (6 bases). V gave up 1 base and J gave up 1 base, with 10 bases separating them. In germline, CDR1 is MDHEN, CDR2 SYDVKM. The CDR3 consists of 15 residues. The CDR3 DNA sequence: TGTGCCAGCAGTTTATTGGGACACCAGAACACTGAAGCTTTCTTT. This gives the protein CASSLLGHQNTEAFF.

This clone has just a few counts. V usage is TRBV19 and J usage is TRBJ1-1, with 8 bases lining up with TRBD1. Germline V gene lookup returns CDR1 LNHDA and CDR2 SQIVND (reference sequence). CDR3 size: 18 residues. Losses at the gene ends were 0 bases for V and 5 bases for J; bases not matched to a gene: 14. This CDR3 is CASSIEPPSRGLKTEAFF. The CDR3 nucleotides are TGTGCCAGTAGTATAGAACCCCCCTCCAGGGGGCTAAAGACTGAAGCTTTCTTT.

This rearrangement joins TRBV21-1 to TRBJ2-7; no DNA check was done on the table's D call, TRBD2. TRBV21-1 is marked as a pseudogene. The CDR3 is 11 residues long. The CDR3 is CASSKVDEQYF. The CDR3, as DNA: TGTGCCAGCAGCAAAGTAGACGAGCAGTACTTC.

The chain is built from TRBV6-4 and TRBJ1-2; 8 nucleotides line up with TRBD1. The length of the CDR3 is 14 residues. The J segment lost 5 bases and the V segment lost 8 bases, leaving 10 bases of the junction unmatched. Germline CDR1 and CDR2: MRHNA and SNTAGT. The CDR3 DNA follows: TGTGCCAGCGCCCCAGGGGGCGTAGGTTATGGCTACACCTTC. Encoded protein: CASAPGGVGYGYTF.

J is TRBJ2-1 and V is TRBV7-2; 13 bases align to TRBD2. Germline-derived CDR1 and CDR2 are SGHTA and FQGNSA. After removal of 3 bases from V and 8 bases from J, the junction contained 4 bases not matched to a gene. The CDR3 runs 15 residues. The CDR3 spells CASSFQLAGGDEQFF. The CDR3 coding sequence is TGTGCCAGCAGCTTTCAACTAGCGGGAGGGGATGAGCAGTTCTTC.

The chain uses TRBV9 and TRBJ2-7, with 11 positions matching TRBD2. The CDR3 sequence is 14 residues long. Germline CDR1 reads SGDLS; CDR2 reads YYNGEE. V lost 9 bases, J lost 3 bases, and 8 bases stayed unmatched. The CDR3 region is CATIRLAGCYEQYF. The CDR3 DNA reads TGTGCCACCATAAGACTAGCGGGATGCTACGAGCAGTACTTC.

The chain links TRBV14 to TRBJ1-4; D not certain. Deletions cut 0 bases from V and 4 bases from J, with 12 bases between. Germline CDR1 and CDR2: SGHDN and FVKESK. This CDR3 region has 16 residues. The CDR3 nucleotides are TGTGCCAGCAGCCAAGAGAAAGTTTCAGTTAATGAAAAACTGTTTTTT. This codes for CASSQEKVSVNEKLFF.